This TCR beta chain originates from a study of cytomegalovirus exposure and HLA in healthy donors. The germline V gene encodes CDR1 LGHNA and CDR2 YSLEER. This CDR3 is 15 amino acids long. With 2 bases removed from V and 1 base from J, the gap between germline ends came to 8 bases. Healthy bone marrow donors formed the donor group. Primers: 60 Vbeta forward and 13 Jbeta reverse. Libraries were prepared by immunoSEQ multiplex PCR; TCRdb keeps only in-frame clonotypes and omits some of them. This sample contains 130,000 or so clones. Study-level points and caveats: Reportedly, cytomegalovirus status was diagnosed with high sensitivity and specificity.

About this clone itself: Its antigen is not identified.

The chain links TRBV4-3 to TRBJ2-2; no reliable D call. The TCR was taken from a woman in her thirties or forties in good health and CMV-seronegative. The sample taken for sequencing was PBMCs. CDR3 residues: CASSQNNLNTGELFF. CDR3 coding DNA: TGCGCCAGCAGCCAAAACAATTTGAACACCGGGGAGCTGTTTTTT.